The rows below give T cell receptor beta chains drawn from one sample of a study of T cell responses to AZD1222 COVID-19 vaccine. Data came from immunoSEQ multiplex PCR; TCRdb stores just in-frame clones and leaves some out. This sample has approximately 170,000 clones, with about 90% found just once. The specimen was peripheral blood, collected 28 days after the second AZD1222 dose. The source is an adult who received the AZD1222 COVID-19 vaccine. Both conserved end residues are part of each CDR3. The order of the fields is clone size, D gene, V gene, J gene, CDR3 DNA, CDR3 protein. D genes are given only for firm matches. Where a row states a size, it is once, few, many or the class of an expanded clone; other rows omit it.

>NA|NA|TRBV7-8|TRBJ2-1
TGTGCCAGCAGCTTAGCGGGGGCCAATGAGCAGTTCTTC
CASSLAGANEQFF
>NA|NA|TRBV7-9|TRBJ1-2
TGTGCCAGCAGCTTAACCGACTTGTTTGGCTACACCTTC
CASSLTDLFGYTF
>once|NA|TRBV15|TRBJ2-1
TGTGCCACCAGCACAGTAAAGAGCGAGTCCTACAATGAGCAGTTCTTC
CATSTVKSESYNEQFF
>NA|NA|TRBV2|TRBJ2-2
TGTGCCAGCAGTTATCAGGGTAGCACCGGGGAGCTGTTTTTT
CASSYQGSTGELFF
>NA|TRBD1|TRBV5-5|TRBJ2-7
TGTGCCAGCAGGGAGACAGGGTTCTCCTACGAGCAGTACTTC
CASRETGFSYEQYF
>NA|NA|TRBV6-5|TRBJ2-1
TGTGCCGTCCCGGTAGGTGAGCAGTTCTTC
CAVPVGEQFF
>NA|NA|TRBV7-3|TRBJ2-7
TGTGCCAGCAGCTTAACGGCGGCTTCCTACGAGCAGTACTTC
CASSLTAASYEQYF
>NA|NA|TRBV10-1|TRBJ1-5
TGCGCCAGCAGTAGTGACAGTGTTCAGCCCCAGCATTTT
CASSSDSVQPQHF
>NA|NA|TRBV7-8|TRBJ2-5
TGTGCCAGCAGCTTACGGGAGAGAAGGGAGACCCAGTACTTC
CASSLRERRETQYF
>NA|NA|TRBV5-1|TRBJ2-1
TGCGCCAGCAGCTTGGAGGGTGGGCGCTACAATGAGCAGTTCTTC
CASSLEGGRYNEQFF
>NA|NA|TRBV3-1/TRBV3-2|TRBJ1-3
TGTGCCAGCAGTCCTACAGGGAATTTAAACACCATATATTTT
CASSPTGNLNTIYF
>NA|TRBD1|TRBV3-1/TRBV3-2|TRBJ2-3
TGTGCCAGCAGCCAAGGAGGGGGGACAGGGGTACTCACAGATACGCAGTATTTT
CASSQGGGTGVLTDTQYF
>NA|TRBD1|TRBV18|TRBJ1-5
TGTGCCAGCTCACTCCAGGGGACAGGAAACAATCAGCCCCAGCATTTT
CASSLQGTGNNQPQHF
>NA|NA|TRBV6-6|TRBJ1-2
TGTGCCAGCAGTTTTAGTAATGAGGGGATAGGTTATGGCTACACCTTC
CASSFSNEGIGYGYTF
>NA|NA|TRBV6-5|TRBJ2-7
TGTGCCAGCAGTTATCACGGTTCCTACGAGCAGTACTTC
CASSYHGSYEQYF
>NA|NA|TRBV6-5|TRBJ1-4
TGTGCCAGCAGTTACTCTCCGCCCCCGAGGGGGGAAAAACTGTTTTTT
CASSYSPPPRGEKLFF
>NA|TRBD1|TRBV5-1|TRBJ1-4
TGCGCCAGCAGCGGGACAGGGAATGAAAAACTGTTTTTT
CASSGTGNEKLFF
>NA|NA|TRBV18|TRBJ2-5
TGTGCCAGCTCACCCGGCGTTCAACAAGAGACCCAGTACTTC
CASSPGVQQETQYF
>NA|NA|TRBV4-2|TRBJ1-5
TGTGCCAGCAGCCAAAAGGTCAACTTCAATCAGCCCCAGCATTTT
CASSQKVNFNQPQHF
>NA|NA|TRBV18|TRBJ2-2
TGTGCCAGCTCACGGGGGAACACCGGGGAGCTGTTTTTT
CASSRGNTGELFF
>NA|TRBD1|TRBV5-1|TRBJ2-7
TGCGCCAGCAGCTCAGGGACAGGGTATAACGAGCAGTACTTC
CASSSGTGYNEQYF
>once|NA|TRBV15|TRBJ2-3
TGTGCCACCAGCAGAGGGAGGCCGAGTACGCAGTATTTT
CATSRGRPSTQYF
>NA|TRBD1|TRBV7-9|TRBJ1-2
TGTGCCAGCAGCTCGGACAGGGGACTCTATGGCTACACCTTC
CASSSDRGLYGYTF
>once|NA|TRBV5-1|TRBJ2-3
TGCGCCAGCAGCTTGGCCTCCCAGGCCTCGGAGTATTTT
CASSLASQASEYF
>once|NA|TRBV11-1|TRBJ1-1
TGTGCCAGCAGCTTAAGGTTATCTTCTGGAGCTTTCTTT
CASSLRLSSGAFF
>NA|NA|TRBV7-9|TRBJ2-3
TGTGCCAGCAGCTTAAGGCGGGGCCCTAGCACAGATACGCAGTATTTT
CASSLRRGPSTDTQYF
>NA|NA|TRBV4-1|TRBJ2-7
TGCGCCAGCAGCCAAAATATGGGCCCCTACGAGCAGTACTTC
CASSQNMGPYEQYF
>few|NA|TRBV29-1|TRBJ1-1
TGCAGCGTTGTACCCATGAACACTGAAGCTTTCTTT
CSVVPMNTEAFF
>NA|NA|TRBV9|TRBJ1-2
TGTGCCAGCAGCGTAGGGGCAGGGGTTAACTATGGCTACACCTTC
CASSVGAGVNYGYTF
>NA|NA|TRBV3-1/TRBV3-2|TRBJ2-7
TGTGCCAGCAGCTTGGTGGGGGAGACGTACGAGCAGTACTTC
CASSLVGETYEQYF
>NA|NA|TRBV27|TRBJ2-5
TGTGCCAGCAGCACCACAGGGTCCGGTCAGTACTTC
CASSTTGSGQYF
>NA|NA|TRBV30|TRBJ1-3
TGTGCCTGGAGTAGGACAGCTGGAAACACCATATATTTT
CAWSRTAGNTIYF
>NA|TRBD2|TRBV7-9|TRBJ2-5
TGTGCCAGCAGCCCCTGGGGACGGCTAGCGGGAGATCAAGAGACCCAGTACTTC
CASSPWGRLAGDQETQYF
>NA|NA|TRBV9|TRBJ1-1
TGTGCCAGCAGCGTAGTTTCGGTGAACACTGAAGCTTTCTTT
CASSVVSVNTEAFF
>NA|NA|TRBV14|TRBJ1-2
TGTGCCAGCAGCCAAGTGACGGACTATGGCTACACCTTC
CASSQVTDYGYTF
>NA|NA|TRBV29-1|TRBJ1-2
TGCAGCGTCTCACAGCCCAACTATGGCTACACCTTC
CSVSQPNYGYTF
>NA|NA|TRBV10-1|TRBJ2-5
TGCGCCAGCAGTGGATCAGTACGGGAGACCCAGTACTTC
CASSGSVRETQYF
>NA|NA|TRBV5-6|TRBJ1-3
TGTGCCAGCAGCCCGCGGGCGGGAACTGGAAACACCATATATTTT
CASSPRAGTGNTIYF
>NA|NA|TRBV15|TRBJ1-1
TGTGCCACCAGCAGAGATCAGGGTTCTGAAGCTTTCTTT
CATSRDQGSEAFF
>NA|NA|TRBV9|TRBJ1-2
TGTGCCAGCAGCCGGACAGTTTCGGATGGCTACACCTTC
CASSRTVSDGYTF
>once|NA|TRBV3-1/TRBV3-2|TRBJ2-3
TGTGCCAGCAGCCTTGGGACAAGCACAGATACGCAGTATTTT
CASSLGTSTDTQYF
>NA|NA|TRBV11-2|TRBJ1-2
TGTGCCAGCAACTACAAACAGGGTGTCAACTATGGCTACACCTTC
CASNYKQGVNYGYTF
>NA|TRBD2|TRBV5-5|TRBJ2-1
TGTGCCAGCAGCTTGGACCTTAGCGGGGGAGGATACAATGAGCAGTTCTTC
CASSLDLSGGGYNEQFF
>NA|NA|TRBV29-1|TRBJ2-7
TGCAGCGCCCACGGAGGCTACGAGCAGTACTTC
CSAHGGYEQYF
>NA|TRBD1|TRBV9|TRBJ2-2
TGTGCCAGCAGCGTATCTGGGACAGGCGGGGAGCTGTTTTTT
CASSVSGTGGELFF
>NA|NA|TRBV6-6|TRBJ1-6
TGTGCCAGCAGCTCAGGTCCGGGATTAAATGGTTCACCCCTCCACTTT
CASSSGPGLNGSPLHF
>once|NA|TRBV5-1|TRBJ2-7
TGCGCCAGCAGCTTGGAGGGTCGCTACGAGCAGTACTTC
CASSLEGRYEQYF
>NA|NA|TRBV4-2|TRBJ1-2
TGTGCCAGCAGCTCAGGGACATATGGATATGGCTACACCTTC
CASSSGTYGYGYTF
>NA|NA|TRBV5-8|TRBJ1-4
TGTGCCAGCAGCTTTTCTGCGGAAACTAATGAAAAACTGTTTTTT
CASSFSAETNEKLFF
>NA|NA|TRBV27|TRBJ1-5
TGTGCCAGCAGTTTTTTGGGGCCCAATCAGCCCCAGCATTTT
CASSFLGPNQPQHF
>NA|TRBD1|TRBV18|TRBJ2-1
TGTGCCAGCTCACCAAGGGGGTGGGACAGGGCAAACAATGAGCAGTTCTTC
CASSPRGWDRANNEQFF
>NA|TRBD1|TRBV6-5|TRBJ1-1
TGTGCCAGCAGTTACTCGTACAGGGGGTCGAGAACTGAAGCTTTCTTT
CASSYSYRGSRTEAFF
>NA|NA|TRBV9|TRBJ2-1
TGTGCCAGCAGCGTAGCCGGCGCGAAGGGTGAGCAGTTCTTC
CASSVAGAKGEQFF